This T cell receptor (beta chain) was recovered during a study of T-cell reconstitution after alpha-beta-depleted transplantation in children. Preparing the TCRbeta library involved the use of unique molecular identifiers. Via MiXCR, TCRdb re-called the PCR reads, giving one row per CDR3 protein. The table has over 200,000 distinct CDR3 sequences, around 9.6% seen once. The CDR3 totals 16 residues. The V gene lost 1 base and the J gene lost 1 base, with 13 bases spanning the gap. Germline CDR1 and CDR2: SGHAT and FQNNGV. The sequence came from a human donor who donated a stem cell graft to a child with acute lymphoblastic leukemia. The chain is built from TRBV11-2 and TRBJ2-5, with D perhaps matching TRBD2 (6 bases). Specimen: PBMCs from the stem cell graft donor, collected from the stem cell graft. The CDR3 nucleotides read TGTGCCAGCAGCTTAGGGGTGGCGGGACTCCAAGAGACCCAGTACTTC. Its protein is CASSLGVAGLQETQYF.